This T cell receptor beta chain was identified in a study of T-cell reconstitution after alpha-beta-depleted transplantation in children. Germline CDR1 is SNHLY and CDR2 is FYNNEI. The J segment lost 5 bases and the V segment lost 6 bases, leaving 5 bases of the junction unmatched. The CDR3 length is 14 residues. This clonotype was detected a few times. As yet, its antigen is unknown. Preparing the TCRbeta library involved the use of unique molecular identifiers. Using its own MiXCR run on the PCR reads, TCRdb lists one record per CDR3 protein. Here the sample spans some 180,000 distinct CDR3 sequences, under 8.5% being singletons. Study-level points and caveats: Surviving recipient T cells and intrathymic progenitors accounted for some patients' high TCRbeta diversity at day 60. Expanded clones from the graft, numbering several hundred, reportedly supplied alpha-beta T cells about two months after transplant. One year post-transplant, T-cell counts and diversity were largely derived from T cells produced anew.

The TCR was taken from a boy aged 2 to 10 with acute lymphoblastic leukemia, due to receive a stem cell transplant. The V and J genes are TRBV2 and TRBJ1-4, with TRBD1 matching 8 bases. The specimen was PBMCs, collected before TCRalphabeta/CD19-depleted stem cell transplant. CDR3: CASRLQGGNEKLFF. The CDR3 DNA reads as TGTGCCAGCAGGCTACAGGGGGGAAATGAAAAACTGTTTTTT.